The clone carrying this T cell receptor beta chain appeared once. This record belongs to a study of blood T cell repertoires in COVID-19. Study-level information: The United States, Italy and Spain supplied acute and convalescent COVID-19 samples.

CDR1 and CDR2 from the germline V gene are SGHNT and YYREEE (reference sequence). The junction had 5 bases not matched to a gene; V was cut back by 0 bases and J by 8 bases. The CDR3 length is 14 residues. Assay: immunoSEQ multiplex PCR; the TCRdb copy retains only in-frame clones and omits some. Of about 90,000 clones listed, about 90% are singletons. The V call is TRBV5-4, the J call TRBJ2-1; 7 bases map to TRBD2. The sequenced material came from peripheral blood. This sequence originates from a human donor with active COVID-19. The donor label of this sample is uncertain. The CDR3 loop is CASSLGLAPDEQFF. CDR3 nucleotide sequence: TGTGCCAGCAGCTTGGGACTAGCCCCAGATGAGCAGTTCTTC.